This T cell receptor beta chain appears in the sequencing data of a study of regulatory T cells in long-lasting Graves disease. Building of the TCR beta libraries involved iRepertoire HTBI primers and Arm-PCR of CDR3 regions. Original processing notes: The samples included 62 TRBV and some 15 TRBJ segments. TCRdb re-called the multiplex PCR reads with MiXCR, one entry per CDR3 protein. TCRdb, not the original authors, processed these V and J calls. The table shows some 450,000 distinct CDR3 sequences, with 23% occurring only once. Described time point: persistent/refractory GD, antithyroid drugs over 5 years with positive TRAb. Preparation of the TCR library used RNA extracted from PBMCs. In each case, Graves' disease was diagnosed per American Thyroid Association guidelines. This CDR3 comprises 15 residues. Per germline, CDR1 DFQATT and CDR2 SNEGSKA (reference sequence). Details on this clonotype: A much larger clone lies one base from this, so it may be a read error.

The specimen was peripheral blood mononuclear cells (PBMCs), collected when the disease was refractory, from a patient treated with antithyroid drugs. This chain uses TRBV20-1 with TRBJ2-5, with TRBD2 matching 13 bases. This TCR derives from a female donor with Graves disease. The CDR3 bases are TGCAGTACTAGTATCACTAGCGGGAGGGCAGAGACCCAGTACTTC. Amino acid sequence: CSTSITSGRAETQYF.